The 25 T cell receptor beta chains given below trace back to one sample, sequenced in a study of control samples from healthy donors and cancer patients. Clones were sequenced by immunoSEQ multiplex PCR, and TCRdb holds only the in-frame ones, with some missing. The sample yields approximately 88,000 clones, more than 85% seen once. Sequenced material: blood. The source of these receptors is a woman in her 30s in good health.

The gene calls are TRBV2 and TRBJ1-5; 7 bases line up with TRBD1. There are 14 residues in the CDR3. Germline CDR1 reads SNHLY; CDR2 reads FYNNEI. The ends lost 4 bases at V and 7 bases at J; junction bases unmatched: 7. The CDR3 sequence: CASSANRGEQPQHF. DNA for the CDR3: TGTGCCAGCAGTGCCAACAGGGGTGAGCAGCCCCAGCATTTT.

The chain is built from TRBV20-1 and TRBJ1-1, with unresolved D. Looked up from germline, CDR1 is DFQATT and CDR2 is SNEGSKA (reference sequence). The V end lost 2 bases, the J end lost 8 bases, and 9 bases lay between the germline ends. There are 11 residues in the CDR3. CDR3 sequence (DNA): TGCAGTGCTAGACCGACGGGCGAAGCTTTCTTT. It translates to CSARPTGEAFF.

V and J are TRBV7-9 and TRBJ1-6; TRBD1 matches 9 bases. This CDR3 is built from 17 residues. Per the germline V gene, CDR1 is SEHNR and CDR2 is FQNEAQ (reference sequence). V gave up 6 bases and J gave up 6 bases; unmatched junction bases: 12. DNA of the CDR3: TGTGCCAGCAGGGATGCCTACAGGGGGCTGGGTAATTCACCCCTCCACTTT. Its translation: CASRDAYRGLGNSPLHF.

In its sample, this clone was seen once. The chain carries TRBV28 and TRBJ2-6; D might be TRBD1 (5 bases). The CDR3 spans 17 residues. The germline gives CDR1 MDHEN, CDR2 SYDVKM. The V end was cut by 1 base, the J end by 0 bases, with 10 bases between. The chain's CDR3 is CASSLLGPRSGANVLTF. CDR3 nucleotides: TGTGCCAGCAGTTTATTGGGGCCACGCTCTGGGGCCAACGTCCTGACTTTC.

The rearrangement links TRBV6-4 to TRBJ2-2; 7 nucleotides align to TRBD1. This CDR3 has 14 amino acids. CDR1 MRHNA and CDR2 SNTAGT come from the germline V gene. Trimming removed 2 bases from V and 4 bases from J; junction bases left unmatched: 1. The CDR3 nucleotides are TGTGCCAGCAGTGACAGGGGGCGCACCGGGGAGCTGTTTTTT. Encoded protein: CASSDRGRTGELFF.

This clone was recorded once. This chain connects TRBV9 to TRBJ1-1; D is unresolved. Germline CDR1 reads SGDLS; CDR2 reads YYNGEE. There are 12 residues in the CDR3. V lost 0 bases to trimming and J lost 8 bases, with 8 bases between them. For the CDR3, the DNA is TGTGCCAGCAGCGTAGATGGAGTGGAAGCTTTCTTT. The encoded protein is CASSVDGVEAFF.

J is TRBJ2-5 and V is TRBV4-1, with D possibly being TRBD1 (6 bases). Trimming removed 0 bases at V and 5 bases at J, with 10 bases between. The CDR3 length is 14 residues. The germline gives CDR1 MGHRA, CDR2 YSYEKL. The CDR3 DNA reads TGCGCCAGCAGCCAAGATCCAGGGGACGAGACCCAGTACTTC. It yields the protein CASSQDPGDETQYF.

The V gene is TRBV6-5, the J gene TRBJ1-6, with 12 nucleotides matching TRBD1. The CDR3 totals 15 residues. Looked up from germline, CDR1 is MNHEY and CDR2 is SVGAGI. The V segment lost 10 bases and the J segment 15 bases; nucleotides outside the gene matches: 16. In DNA, the CDR3 is TGTGCCACCTCGAGGGAGGGGACAGGGGGCGCGGACCTCCACTTT. Translation gives CATSREGTGGADLHF.

The V call is TRBV12-3 or TRBV12-4, the J call TRBJ1-4, with unresolved D. V was shortened by 1 base and J by 3 bases, with 3 bases between the two germline ends. This CDR3 contains 13 residues. The CDR3 sequence is CASSLGSNEKLFF. CDR3 in DNA: TGTGCCAGCAGTTTAGGGTCTAATGAAAAACTGTTTTTT.

V and J are TRBV30 and TRBJ1-2; D not resolved. Trimming pared 4 bases from V and 7 bases from J, leaving 19 bases between. The CDR3 has 14 amino acids. Germline V gene sequence: CDR1 GTSNPN, CDR2 SVGIG (reference sequence). CDR3 sequence: CAWKNPGEVSGYTF. Written as DNA, the CDR3 is TGTGCCTGGAAAAATCCTGGGGAAGTGAGTGGCTACACCTTC. Full variable domain (rest looked up from reference TRBV30 and TRBJ1-2): SQTIHQWPATLVQPVGSPLSLECTVEGTSNPNLYWYRQAAGRGLQLLFYSVGIGQISSEVPQNLSASRPQDRQFILSSKKLLLSDSGFYLCAWKNPGEVSGYTFGSGTRLTVV.

V and J are TRBV9 and TRBJ2-3, with no clear D. The CDR3 totals 16 residues. CDR1 is SGDLS, CDR2 YYNGEE, per germline. Trimming left V 0 bases short and J 3 bases short, with 14 bases between. The CDR3 DNA reads as TGTGCCAGCAGCGTAGCTCCGGATGTTGGGACAGATACGCAGTATTTT. Translating it yields CASSVAPDVGTDTQYF.

The chain couples TRBV24-1 to TRBJ2-1, with 10 bases lining up with TRBD2. This CDR3 contains 16 residues. The trim removed 3 bases at V and 5 bases at J, leaving 6 bases unmatched. Germline V gene sequence: CDR1 KGHDR, CDR2 SFDVKD. CDR3 sequence: CATSDHTSGTNNEQFF. Written as DNA, the CDR3 is TGTGCCACCAGTGATCACACTAGCGGGACTAACAATGAGCAGTTCTTC.

This chain uses TRBV4-1 with TRBJ1-6; 9 bases are a match to TRBD1. CDR1 and CDR2 from the germline V gene are MGHRA and YSYEKL. With 0 bases clipped from V and 10 bases from J, the junction kept 7 bases outside the gene matches. The CDR3 consists of 16 residues. The CDR3 DNA is TGCGCCAGCAGCCAAGATCCAGACAGGGGGGGCTCACCCCTCCACTTT. Amino acid sequence: CASSQDPDRGGSPLHF.

This clone was detected a few times. The V and J genes are TRBV27 and TRBJ1-5, with a tentative D call TRBD1 (6 bases). This CDR3 is built from 16 residues. V was cut by 0 bases and J by 2 bases, with 11 bases left in between. The germline gives CDR1 MNHEY, CDR2 SMNVEV (reference sequence). CDR3 bases: TGTGCCAGCAGTTTATCCGGGGGGCACGGCAATCAGCCCCAGCATTTT. Residues: CASSLSGGHGNQPQHF.

The rearrangement uses TRBV9 and TRBJ1-2; D call uncertain. Germline values: CDR1 SGDLS, CDR2 YYNGEE. This CDR3 region has 16 residues. With 0 bases removed from V and 0 bases from J, the gap between germline ends came to 12 bases. As DNA, the CDR3 is TGTGCCAGCAGCGTAGAAGGTGCGACCGCTAACTATGGCTACACCTTC. It encodes CASSVEGATANYGYTF.

V usage is TRBV11-2 and J usage is TRBJ2-1, with D possibly being TRBD1 (5 bases). Germline CDR1 reads SGHAT; CDR2 reads FQNNGV. The CDR3 has 15 amino acids. The V end lost 0 bases, the J end lost 3 bases, and 9 bases lay between the germline ends. The CDR3 loop is CASSLEWQGYNEQFF. The CDR3 nucleotides are TGTGCCAGCAGCTTAGAGTGGCAGGGCTACAATGAGCAGTTCTTC.

This clone was counted a few times. The V call is TRBV2, the J call TRBJ1-6; TRBD1 aligns across 8 bases. Germline CDR1 is SNHLY and CDR2 is FYNNEI. The CDR3 is 14 amino acids. J gave up 5 bases and V 3 bases, and 0 bases lay outside the gene matches. CDR3 sequence reads: CASSDRGHNSPLHF. CDR3 nucleotide sequence: TGTGCCAGCAGTGACAGGGGGCATAATTCACCCCTCCACTTT.

This chain uses TRBV6-6 with TRBJ1-2; no firm D call. Trimming took off 7 bases at V and 2 bases at J, with 8 bases between the two ends. The CDR3 spans 12 residues. Per the germline V gene, CDR1 is MNHNY and CDR2 is SVGAGI (reference sequence). For the CDR3, the DNA is TGTGCCAGCACCGGCGGAAACTATGGCTACACCTTC. It specifies CASTGGNYGYTF.

The chain uses TRBV7-6 and TRBJ1-6; D uncertain. Germline CDR1 SGHVS, CDR2 FNYEAQ. The CDR3 sequence is 15 residues long. V was clipped by 5 bases and J by 9 bases, with 17 bases between them. CDR3 sequence reads: CASSPTGLTSSPLHF. CDR3 DNA sequence: TGTGCCAGCAGCCCAACGGGCCTTACGAGTTCACCCCTCCACTTT.

V and J are TRBV6-5 and TRBJ1-3; D remains ambiguous. The length of the CDR3 is 15 residues. V was trimmed by 4 bases and J by 2 bases, leaving 12 bases between them. Germline CDR1 is MNHEY and CDR2 is SVGAGI. The CDR3 DNA is TGTGCCAGCAGTTTCACAGAGGGTCCTGGAAACACCATATATTTT. Translating gives CASSFTEGPGNTIYF.

The gene calls are TRBV7-3 and TRBJ1-6, with a possible D match to TRBD1 (6 bases). CDR1 SGHTA and CDR2 FQGTGA come from the germline V gene. V gave up 4 bases and J gave up 7 bases, with 11 bases separating them. The CDR3 length is 14 residues. DNA for the CDR3: TGTGCCAGCAGCTACGGGGGCTTAAATTCACCCCTCCACTTT. Translated: CASSYGGLNSPLHF. The variable domain in full, completed from reference TRBV7-3 and TRBJ1-6, reads GAGVSQTPSNKVTEKGKYVELRCDPISGHTALYWYRQSLGQGPEFLIYFQGTGAADDSGLPNDRFFAVRPEGSVSTLKIQRTERGDSAVYLCASSYGGLNSPLHFGNGTRLTVT.

J is TRBJ1-4 and V is TRBV7-4; D is perhaps TRBD1 (6 bases). This CDR3 contains 16 residues. CDR1 and CDR2 from the germline V gene are SGHVT and SQSDAQ. The ends were cut back, 5 bases at V and 4 bases at J, with 17 bases in the middle. The CDR3 loop is CASSVGRATGNEKLFF. The CDR3 DNA sequence: TGTGCCAGCAGCGTAGGGCGAGCGACAGGTAATGAAAAACTGTTTTTT.

The rearrangement uses TRBV12-3 or TRBV12-4 and TRBJ2-7; D not resolved. CDR3 length equals 13 residues. V was shortened by 3 bases and J by 3 bases, with 9 bases between the two germline ends. CDR3 in amino acids: CASSFQDGYEQYF. CDR3 nucleotides: TGTGCCAGCAGTTTCCAGGACGGCTACGAGCAGTACTTC.

The rearrangement joins TRBV19 to TRBJ2-7, with 7 nucleotides matching TRBD2. The germline gives CDR1 LNHDA, CDR2 SQIVND (reference sequence). The CDR3 consists of 14 residues. V lost 6 bases, J lost 0 bases, and 5 bases stayed unmatched. The CDR3 loop reads CASSLQRGSYEQYF. CDR3 nucleotide sequence: TGTGCCAGTAGCCTACAGCGGGGCTCCTACGAGCAGTACTTC.

This clone appeared a few times. At one end, the junction sequence differs from germline, possibly due to a read error. This rearrangement joins TRBV23-1 to TRBJ1-2; D call uncertain. TRBV23-1 is marked as an open reading frame, function uncertain. The CDR3 runs 11 residues. In nucleotides, the CDR3 is TGCGCCAGCAGCCATCCGAGGGATAGCCTATTC. Protein product: CASSHPRDSLF.